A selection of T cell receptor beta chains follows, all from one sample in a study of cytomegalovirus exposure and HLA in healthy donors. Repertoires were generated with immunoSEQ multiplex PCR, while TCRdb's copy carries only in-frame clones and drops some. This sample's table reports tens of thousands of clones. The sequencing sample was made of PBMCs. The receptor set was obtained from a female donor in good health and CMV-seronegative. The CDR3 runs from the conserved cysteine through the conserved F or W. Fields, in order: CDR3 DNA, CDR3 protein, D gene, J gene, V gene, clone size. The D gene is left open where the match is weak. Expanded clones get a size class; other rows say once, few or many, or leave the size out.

TGTGCCGGCAGCGTAGGAACATCGGGGAGCGGTCTATATGGCTACACCTTC CAGSVGTSGSGLYGYTF - TRBJ1-2 TRBV9 -
TGTGCCAGCAGCTTGGTCGTGAGCCCTAACCAAGAGACCCAGTACTTC CASSLVVSPNQETQYF - TRBJ2-5 TRBV5-6 -
TGCGCCAGCAGCTGGGGACAGGGGGCAAACAACTATGGCTACACCTTC CASSWGQGANNYGYTF TRBD1 TRBJ1-2 TRBV5-1 -
TGCGCCAGCAGTGAACAGACGAACACCGGGGAGCTGTTTTTT CASSEQTNTGELFF - TRBJ2-2 TRBV10-1 -
TGTGCCACCAGCAGAGATAGCGGCAGGGATCGATTCCAGTACTTC CATSRDSGRDRFQYF - TRBJ2-7 TRBV15 -
TGTGCCAGTAGTACCCCCCGGACAGGGAGAGGTCAGCCCCAGCATTTT CASSTPRTGRGQPQHF TRBD1 TRBJ1-5 TRBV19 -
TGTGCCAGCAGCGTAGATGGGGGCTCAGATACGCAGTATTTT CASSVDGGSDTQYF - TRBJ2-3 TRBV9 -
TGTGCCAGCAGCTTGGTACAGAACACCGGGGAGCTGTTTTTT CASSLVQNTGELFF - TRBJ2-2 TRBV5-6 -
TGTGCCAGCAGCCACTACGGCGGGGGGCTCCGTACGCAGTATTTT CASSHYGGGLRTQYF TRBD2 TRBJ2-3 TRBV4-2 -
TGTGCCAGCAGCCTGGACAGGAACTATGGCTACACCTTC CASSLDRNYGYTF TRBD1 TRBJ1-2 TRBV4-2 -
TGTGCCTGGAGTAAGAGCGGGGCCAAAAACATTCAGTACTTC CAWSKSGAKNIQYF - TRBJ2-4 TRBV30 -
TGTGCCAGCAGTTTAGTATACGAGCAGTACTTC CASSLVYEQYF - TRBJ2-7 TRBV28 -
TGTGCTAGTGGTCCGCTGCTCAAAGGGGGCGGAGGCTACACCTTC CASGPLLKGGGGYTF TRBD1 TRBJ1-2 TRBV12-5 -
TGTGCCAGCAGTGGCGGGACAGCTCAAGAGACCCAGTACTTC CASSGGTAQETQYF - TRBJ2-5 TRBV6-1 -
TGTGCCAGCAGCTTAGAGGCTAGCGGGGCCATGAGTACGCAGTATTTT CASSLEASGAMSTQYF TRBD2 TRBJ2-3 TRBV7-9 -
TGTGCCAGCAGCCCCCGGCGAGGGCAGGGAAACACCATATATTTT CASSPRRGQGNTIYF - TRBJ1-3 TRBV14 -
TGTGCCAGTAGTAAACAGGCTAGCTCCTACAATGAGCAGTTCTTC CASSKQASSYNEQFF - TRBJ2-1 TRBV19 -
TGTGCCAGCAGAGACGCGGGGGGTAGGGAGCAGTACTTC CASRDAGGREQYF TRBD2 TRBJ2-7 TRBV27 -
TGTGCCAGCACCTCCGCAGGCGAGCAGTACTTC CASTSAGEQYF - TRBJ2-7 TRBV6-5 -
TGTGCCTGGAGTGTACAGCGGACGGGGCAGTACTTC CAWSVQRTGQYF - TRBJ2-5 TRBV30 -
TGTGCCAGCAGCTCGGACTTGCTCTATGGCTACACCTTC CASSSDLLYGYTF - TRBJ1-2 TRBV28 -
TGTGCCAGCAGCGTAGTAGGGACAGGGGTTGTGGAGACCCAGTACTTC CASSVVGTGVVETQYF TRBD1 TRBJ2-5 TRBV9 -
TGCGCCAGCAGCCAAGCAGCCGGGAATCTTTACAATGAGCAGTTCTTC CASSQAAGNLYNEQFF - TRBJ2-1 TRBV4-3 -
TGTGCCAGCAGTTATACAGGGGTTGGCGGGGAGCTGTTTTTT CASSYTGVGGELFF TRBD1 TRBJ2-2 TRBV28 -
TGTGCCAGCACCTTCGGACAGGGCGGTGTCGAACCCCTCCACTTT CASTFGQGGVEPLHF TRBD1 TRBJ1-6 TRBV6-5 -
TGTGCCAGCAGCGGACTAGCGGTTAGCACAGATACGCAGTATTTT CASSGLAVSTDTQYF TRBD2 TRBJ2-3 TRBV9 -
TGCGCCAGCAGTACAGGCTCTGGGGCCAACGTCCTGACTTTC CASSTGSGANVLTF - TRBJ2-6 TRBV5-1 -
TGTGCCAGCAGCCCTGGGACTAGCGGGTCTTTCTACGAGCAGTACTTC CASSPGTSGSFYEQYF TRBD2 TRBJ2-7 TRBV5-4 -
TGCGCCAGCAGCCAGGGCAGGCCCTATGGCTACACCTTC CASSQGRPYGYTF - TRBJ1-2 TRBV5-1 -
TGTGCCAGCACCCAAAGGGAGGGAATCTCCTACGAGCAGTACTTC CASTQREGISYEQYF TRBD2 TRBJ2-7 TRBV7-8 -
TGCGCCAGCAGCCAGTGGGGGCCCCCGGAGACCCAGTACTTC CASSQWGPPETQYF - TRBJ2-5 TRBV4-1 -
TGTGCCAGCAGCTTAGCGTTTGGGACAGGGGGCTATGGCTACACCTTC CASSLAFGTGGYGYTF TRBD1 TRBJ1-2 TRBV7-2 -
TGTGCCAGCAGCTTGTTCGGGTCTAGCAATCAGCCCCAGCATTTT CASSLFGSSNQPQHF - TRBJ1-5 TRBV5-4 -
TGTGCCTGGAGTGTTCTGGGGACAGGGGGCGCAGCTGAAGCTTTCTTT CAWSVLGTGGAAEAFF TRBD1 TRBJ1-1 TRBV30 -
TGTGCCAGCAGACACAGGGAAATGAACACTGAAGCTTTCTTT CASRHREMNTEAFF - TRBJ1-1 TRBV6-1 medium-sized
TGTGCCAGCAGCTTCCGGGTAAATGAGCAGTTCTTC CASSFRVNEQFF - TRBJ2-1 TRBV7-9 -
TGCAGCGTTGACGGAGGGGACACTGAAGCTTTCTTT CSVDGGDTEAFF - TRBJ1-1 TRBV29-1 -
TGTGCCAGCAGCGGGGGGGACAGGGGGATCAATGAAAAACTGTTTTTT CASSGGDRGINEKLFF TRBD1 TRBJ1-4 TRBV5-5 -
TGTGCCAGCCGATATCGACAGTTGAACACTGAAGCTTTCTTT CASRYRQLNTEAFF - TRBJ1-1 TRBV2 -
TGTGCCAGCAGCGAATCCCTGGGGGGGTGGGGCTACACCTTC CASSESLGGWGYTF - TRBJ1-2 TRBV5-5 -
TGTGCCAGCAGTTTCCTCGGACTAGCTGAAGAGCAGTTCTTC CASSFLGLAEEQFF TRBD2 TRBJ2-1 TRBV27 -
TGTGCTGTCAGGGGGCGCGGGGCCTCCACTGAAGCTTTCTTT CAVRGRGASTEAFF TRBD1 TRBJ1-1 TRBV27 -
TGTGCCTGGAGTGTCGGGGTGGGCGCTTCACCCCTCCACTTT CAWSVGVGASPLHF - TRBJ1-6 TRBV30 -
TGCGCCAGCGGGGACATCTCGGGAGGGGTTTCACCCCTCCACTTT CASGDISGGVSPLHF - TRBJ1-6 TRBV5-1 -
TGTGCCAGCAGTCCGACAGGGCAGGGCTATGGCTACACCTTC CASSPTGQGYGYTF TRBD1 TRBJ1-2 TRBV6-6 -
TGTGCCAGCAGTGGCGGACAGGCGATTCGGAATAATTCACCCCTCCACTTT CASSGGQAIRNNSPLHF TRBD1 TRBJ1-6 TRBV25-1 -
TGTGCCAGCAGTTTTTACACAGATACGCAGTATTTT CASSFYTDTQYF - TRBJ2-3 TRBV7-2 -
TGTGCCTGGAGTGAGTCAGGTGGAAACACCATATATTTT CAWSESGGNTIYF - TRBJ1-3 TRBV30 -
TGTGCCAGCAGTTTGAGCGGGGGCCGAAATGAGCAGTTCTTC CASSLSGGRNEQFF TRBD2 TRBJ2-1 TRBV28 -
TGTGCCAGCAGCACCCCTAGCGGGGATTACAATGAGCAGTTCTTC CASSTPSGDYNEQFF TRBD2 TRBJ2-1 TRBV5-4 -
TGTGCCAGCAGCCCCGGGGACTATAGAGATACGCAGTATTTT CASSPGDYRDTQYF TRBD2 TRBJ2-3 TRBV6-5 -
TGTGCCAGCAGCTTAGGTCGACAGGGGTTAATCCACTTT CASSLGRQGLIHF TRBD1 TRBJ1-6 TRBV7-2 -
TGTGCCAGCAGCTTACCCCGGACACCTTCTGAGACCCAGTACTTC CASSLPRTPSETQYF - TRBJ2-5 TRBV11-3 -
TGTGCCAGCAGCCCCCGCGGATCGGCCACAGATACGCAGTATTTT CASSPRGSATDTQYF - TRBJ2-3 TRBV7-9 -
TGTGCCAGCAGGCGACTTGACAGCGTCTATGGCTACACCTTC CASRRLDSVYGYTF - TRBJ1-2 TRBV9 -
TGTGCCAGCATCCCCGGGACAGGTGCTAACTATGGCTACACCTTC CASIPGTGANYGYTF TRBD1 TRBJ1-2 TRBV28 -
TGTGCCAGCAGTCCGGGACACCTCCCTAACTATGGCTACACCTTC CASSPGHLPNYGYTF - TRBJ1-2 TRBV6-5 -